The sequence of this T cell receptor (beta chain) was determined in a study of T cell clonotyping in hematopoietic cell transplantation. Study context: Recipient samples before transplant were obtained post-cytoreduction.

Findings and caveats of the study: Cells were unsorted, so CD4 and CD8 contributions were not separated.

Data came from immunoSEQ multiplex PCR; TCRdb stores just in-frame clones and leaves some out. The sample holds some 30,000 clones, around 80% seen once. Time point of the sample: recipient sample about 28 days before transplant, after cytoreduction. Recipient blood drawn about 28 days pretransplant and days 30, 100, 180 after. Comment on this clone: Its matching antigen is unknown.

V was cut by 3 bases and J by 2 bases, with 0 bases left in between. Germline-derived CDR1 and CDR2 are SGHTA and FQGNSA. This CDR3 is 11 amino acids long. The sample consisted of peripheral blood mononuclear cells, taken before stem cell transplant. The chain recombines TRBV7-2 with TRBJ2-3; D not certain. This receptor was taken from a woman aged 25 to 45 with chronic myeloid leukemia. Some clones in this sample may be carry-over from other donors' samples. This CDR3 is CASSFTDTQYF. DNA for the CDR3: TGTGCCAGCAGCTTCACAGATACGCAGTATTTT.